This TCR beta chain was recovered during a study of cytomegalovirus exposure and HLA in healthy donors. The primer mix had 60 Vbeta and 13 Jbeta primers. The assay was immunoSEQ multiplex PCR, and TCRdb's table has in-frame clones only and misses some. The sample lists approximately 150,000 clones, 68% occurring once. V gave up 1 base and J gave up 5 bases, with 21 bases separating them. Per germline, CDR1 MGHDK and CDR2 SYGVNS. This CDR3 is built from 18 residues. The specimen was PBMCs. V and J are TRBV25-1 and TRBJ2-1; D possibly corresponds to TRBD1 (6 bases). The receptor's source is a man aged 25-45 years in good health and CMV-seropositive. This chain's CDR3 is CASSESLFPGHQNNEQFF. The CDR3 DNA reads TGTGCCAGCAGTGAATCCCTGTTTCCGGGACACCAAAACAATGAGCAGTTCTTC.